This TCR beta chain derives from a study of T-cell memory formation after mild COVID-19. In the study overall: Across donors, TCR clusters were largely donor specific.

General study findings and limits: Pre-infection memory contained some responding clones, which suggested that cross-reactive memory had joined.

V gave up 7 bases and J gave up 8 bases, with 16 bases separating them. The CDR3 totals 13 residues. The germline V gene encodes CDR1 SGHRS and CDR2 YFSETQ. Comments on this clonotype: The antigen is not known.

5'RACE with constant-segment primers yielded barcoded, UMI-tagged TCR alpha and TCR beta cDNA libraries. TCRdb reprocessed the 5' RACE reads via MiXCR and lists one record per CDR3 protein. Counted here are fewer than 350,000 distinct CDR3 sequences, roughly 8% occurring once; the ten biggest clones make up roughly 23%. The sequence derives from a man younger than 35 who had mild COVID-19 (a few samples of this study predate the infection). Cell type and time point are not known. The sample consisted of PBMCs or a T cell subset sorted from them (not recorded which). The V call is TRBV5-1, the J call TRBJ2-1; TRBD2 might be the D (5 bases). In DNA form, the CDR3 reads TGCGCCAGCTCGAGGGCCTGGAGCGATGAGCAGTTCTTC. Translation: CASSRAWSDEQFF.